The clone carrying this TCR beta chain has just one count. In the naive CD8 group, cells lacked CD45RO and were positively selected for CCR7, so terminally differentiated effector memory CD45RA+ cells were left out. Using immunoSEQ multiplex PCR, the repertoire was profiled, and TCRdb retains in-frame clones only, with some absent. The repertoire holds 550,000 to 750,000 clones, just under 97% seen once, with around 0.11% in the top ten. This sample was included in a study of shared clonotypes between healthy human individuals. The CDR3 sequence is 15 residues long. V shed 6 bases, J shed 2 bases, and the junction held 3 bases outside the gene matches. Germline V gene sequence: CDR1 MNHEY, CDR2 SVGAGI.

Input material: naive CD8+ T cells sorted from blood. This chain joins TRBV6-5 and TRBJ2-3; 12 bases agree with TRBD2. This receptor was obtained from a woman aged 30 to 39 in good health. The CDR3 DNA reads TGTGCCAGCAGCCGGACTAGCGGGATCACAGATACGCAGTATTTT. Translating gives CASSRTSGITDTQYF.